The rows below give T cell receptor beta chains drawn from one sample of a study of T-cell reconstitution after alpha-beta-depleted transplantation in children. TCRdb recomputed calls from the PCR reads with MiXCR, one row per CDR3 protein. The top ten clones hold roughly 0.77% of a sample with 670,000 or so distinct CDR3 sequences, about 12% of them seen once. This specimen consisted of PBMCs, obtained before TCRalphabeta/CD19-depleted stem cell transplant. These receptors originate from a girl aged 2 to 10 with congenital amegakaryocytic thrombocytopenia, due to receive a stem cell transplant. CDR3s include the opening cysteine and the closing phenylalanine or tryptophan. Each record gives: clone size, J gene, V gene, D gene, CDR3 protein, CDR3 DNA. The D gene is left open where the match is weak. The size field is filled for only some rows; it gives once, few, many or a size class.

many TRBJ1-3 TRBV20-1 - CSAPSRASGNTIYF TGCAGTGCTCCCTCAAGGGCCTCTGGAAACACCATATATTTT
many TRBJ2-7 TRBV20-1 - CSAFEGGRYYEQYF TGCAGTGCTTTTGAGGGAGGAAGGTACTACGAGCAGTACTTC
few TRBJ1-2 TRBV20-1 TRBD1 CSARGDREGYGYTF TGCAGTGCTAGGGGAGACAGGGAGGGCTATGGCTACACCTTC
few TRBJ2-2 TRBV12-3/TRBV12-4 - CASKNTGRTGELFF TGTGCCAGCAAGAATACCGGACGGACCGGGGAGCTGTTTTTT
- TRBJ2-2 TRBV20-1 TRBD2 CSARGGLAGVTFDTGELFF TGCAGTGCTAGGGGGGGACTAGCGGGAGTTACGTTCGACACCGGGGAGCTGTTTTTT
- TRBJ2-3 TRBV5-1 TRBD1 CASSAATGADTQYF TGCGCCAGCAGCGCAGCGACAGGGGCAGATACGCAGTATTTT
- TRBJ2-3 TRBV20-1 TRBD2 CSASSGRAKHTPDTQYF TGCAGTGCCTCTAGCGGGAGGGCCAAACACACCCCAGATACGCAGTATTTT
- TRBJ2-2 TRBV28 - CASSISGDPGELFF TGTGCCAGCAGTATCTCCGGGGACCCCGGGGAGCTGTTTTTT
many TRBJ1-3 TRBV12-3/TRBV12-4 - CASSPLGATSGNTIYF TGTGCCAGCAGTCCCCTGGGGGCCACCTCTGGAAACACCATATATTTT
many TRBJ1-5 TRBV4-1 TRBD1 CASSQVGPEGASNQPQHF TGCGCCAGCAGCCAAGTTGGTCCTGAGGGGGCTAGCAATCAGCCCCAGCATTTT